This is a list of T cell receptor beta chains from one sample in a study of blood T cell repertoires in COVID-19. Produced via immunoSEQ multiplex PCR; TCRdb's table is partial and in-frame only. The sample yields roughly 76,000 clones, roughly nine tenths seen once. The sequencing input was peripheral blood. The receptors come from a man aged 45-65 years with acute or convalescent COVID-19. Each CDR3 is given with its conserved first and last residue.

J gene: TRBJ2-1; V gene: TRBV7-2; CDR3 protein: CASSLGSGGLYNEQFF
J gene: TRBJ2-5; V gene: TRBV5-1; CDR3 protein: CASSFPTGGQETQYF
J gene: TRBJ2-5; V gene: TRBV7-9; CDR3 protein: CASSSRDRGLRETQYF
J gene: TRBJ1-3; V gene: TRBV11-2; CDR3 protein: CASSLWTGGNTIYF
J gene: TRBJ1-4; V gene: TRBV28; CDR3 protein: CASSSRTGSNEKLFF
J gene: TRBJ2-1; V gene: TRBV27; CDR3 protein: CASSAVHEQFF
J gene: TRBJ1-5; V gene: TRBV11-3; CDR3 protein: CASSFQGGNQPQHF
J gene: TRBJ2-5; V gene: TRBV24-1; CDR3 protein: CATSDPRLAGETQYF
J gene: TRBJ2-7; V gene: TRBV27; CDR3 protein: CASSLSLFRSYEQYF
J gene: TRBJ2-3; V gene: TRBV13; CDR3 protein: CASSQRGDTQYF
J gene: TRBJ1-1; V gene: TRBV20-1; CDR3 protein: CSASRPGGAMNTEAFF
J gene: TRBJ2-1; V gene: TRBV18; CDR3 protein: CASSPGGLAGAGDEQFF
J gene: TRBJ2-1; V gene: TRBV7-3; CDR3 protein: CASSPHTSGRSNEQFF
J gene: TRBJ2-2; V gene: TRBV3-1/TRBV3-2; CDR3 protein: CASSSRTSGSLGELFF
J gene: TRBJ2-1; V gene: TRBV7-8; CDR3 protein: CASSLTLSSYNEQFF
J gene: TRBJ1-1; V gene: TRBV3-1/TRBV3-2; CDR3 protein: CASSHYTGGNTEAFF
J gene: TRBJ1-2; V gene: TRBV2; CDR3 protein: CASSGTGSWGYTF
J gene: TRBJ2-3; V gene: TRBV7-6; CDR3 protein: CASSLVVGGTDTQYF
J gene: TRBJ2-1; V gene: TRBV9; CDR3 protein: CASSESSTSGRRHEQFF
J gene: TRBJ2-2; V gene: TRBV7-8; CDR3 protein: CASSPSGTGDTGELFF